This TCR beta chain was sequenced during a study of T-cell memory formation after mild COVID-19. Findings and caveats of the study: A second wave expanding day 15 to 37 was CD4+-biased; contracting clones were balanced. There were some responding clones in pre-infection memory, which suggested that cross-reactive memory had joined.

CDR1 and CDR2 (germline): SEHNR, FQNEAQ (reference sequence). The ends were cut back, 3 bases at V and 4 bases at J, with 10 bases in the middle. The CDR3 is made up of 13 amino acids. The sample holds many counts of this clonotype. The antigen remains unidentified. MiXCR, run by TCRdb on the 5' RACE reads, gives a single entry per CDR3 protein. The table shows around 500,000 distinct CDR3 sequences, with around a sixth occurring only once. The chain is built from TRBV7-9 and TRBJ2-7, with D unclear. The sample comprised PBMCs or a T cell subset sorted from them (not recorded which). The clonotype originates from an adult woman who had mild COVID-19 (a few samples of this study predate the infection). Cell type and time point are not known. CDR3 protein: CASSFEEAYEQYF. CDR3 coding DNA: TGTGCCAGCAGCTTTGAGGAAGCTTACGAGCAGTACTTC.